The 25 T cell receptor beta chains given below trace back to one sample, sequenced in a study of cytomegalovirus exposure and HLA in healthy donors. 13 Jbeta primers and 60 Vbeta primers were used for the PCR. Sequenced by immunoSEQ multiplex PCR; TCRdb stores in-frame clones only, minus some. The data show about 190,000 clones, about 86% seen once. Sequencing was carried out using PBMCs. Source of these receptors: a middle-aged man in good health and CMV-seropositive.

This sequence joins TRBV4-1 and TRBJ2-7; 9 bases map to TRBD1. Germline trimming cut 0 bases from V and 2 bases from J; bases unmatched to any gene: 5. The CDR3 runs to 16 residues. Germline lookup yields CDR1 MGHRA and CDR2 YSYEKL. Written as DNA, the CDR3 is TGCGCCAGCAGCCAAGAAGGAGGGACAGGGACCTACGAGCAGTACTTC. Protein: CASSQEGGTGTYEQYF.

The chain links TRBV5-1 to TRBJ2-1; 11 bases agree with TRBD2. Germline CDR1 is SGHRS and CDR2 is YFSETQ. The CDR3 consists of 15 residues. Germline trimming cut 2 bases from V and 7 bases from J; bases unmatched to any gene: 5. The CDR3 loop is CASSFFLAGGNEQFF. The CDR3 nucleotides read TGCGCCAGCAGCTTTTTCCTAGCGGGAGGAAATGAGCAGTTCTTC.

The rearrangement joins TRBV30 to TRBJ2-7; 9 bases align to TRBD1. V trimming: 2 bases; J trimming: 5 bases; junction bases outside the gene matches: 7. This CDR3 has 14 amino acids. Germline V gene lookup returns CDR1 GTSNPN and CDR2 SVGIG (reference sequence). The CDR3 loop is CAWSPLGQGNEQYF. The CDR3 DNA follows: TGTGCCTGGAGTCCCCTAGGACAGGGGAACGAGCAGTACTTC.

The genes are TRBV28 and TRBJ2-2; TRBD2 is a possible D gene (6 bases). Per the germline V gene, CDR1 is MDHEN and CDR2 is SYDVKM. V was clipped by 1 base and J by 2 bases, with 11 bases between them. CDR3 length equals 16 residues. The CDR3 nucleotides read TGTGCCAGCAGTTTATTCGGGGGACCCAACACCGGGGAGCTGTTTTTT. It specifies CASSLFGGPNTGELFF.

The chain has TRBV2 and TRBJ2-1, with D unresolved. The CDR3 sequence is 14 residues long. V dropped 4 bases and J dropped 3 bases, with 10 bases sitting between them. Germline V gene lookup returns CDR1 SNHLY and CDR2 FYNNEI. This CDR3 reads CASSGAANYNEQFF. CDR3 sequence (DNA): TGTGCCAGCAGTGGGGCCGCGAACTACAATGAGCAGTTCTTC.

In DNA, the CDR3 is TGTGCCAGCAGCTTGTGGACAGGGATGTCCTACGAGCAGTACTTC. The encoded protein is CASSLWTGMSYEQYF. V and J are TRBV5-5 and TRBJ2-7; 8 nucleotides align to TRBD1. The CDR3 is made up of 15 amino acids. The V gene end was trimmed by 1 base and the J gene end by 1 base; junction bases not matched to a gene: 4. The germline CDR1 and CDR2 sequences are SGHKS and YYEKEE (reference sequence).

The chain has TRBV7-9 and TRBJ2-1; D is undetermined. CDR1 and CDR2 (germline): SEHNR, FQNEAQ (reference sequence). Trimming removed 1 base at V and 0 bases at J, with 13 bases between. The CDR3 contains 17 residues. The CDR3 DNA reads TGTGCCAGCAGCTTAGACCTAGGCCCGAGCTCCTACAATGAGCAGTTCTTC. Its translation is CASSLDLGPSSYNEQFF.

The V gene is TRBV29-1, the J gene TRBJ2-5; no definite D call. The CDR3 runs to 13 residues. CDR1 is SQVTM and CDR2 is ANQGSEA in the germline V gene. The V end was cut by 4 bases, the J end by 1 base, with 10 bases between. DNA for the CDR3: TGCAGCGTTGGTCAGTCGTTCCAAGAGACCCAGTACTTC. Protein product: CSVGQSFQETQYF.

The chain employs TRBV5-1 and TRBJ2-2; 11 positions match TRBD2. Trimming took 4 bases from V and 4 from J; bases not matched to a gene: 15. Germline V lookup: CDR1 SGHRS, CDR2 YFSETQ. The CDR3 consists of 19 residues. The CDR3 DNA follows: TGCGCCAGCAGCAAGTCGGTGACTAGCGGGACGAGTGGCACCGGGGAGCTGTTTTTT. As protein: CASSKSVTSGTSGTGELFF.

This clone was seen just once. This chain connects TRBV29-1 to TRBJ2-3; 16 bases match TRBD2. From germline, CDR1 is SQVTM and CDR2 ANQGSEA. The CDR3 runs 16 residues. V lost 4 bases and J lost 1; bases outside the gene matches: 2. The CDR3 sequence is CSVAGTSGRGTDTQYF. DNA for the CDR3: TGCAGCGTTGCTGGGACTAGCGGGAGGGGCACAGATACGCAGTATTTT.

This chain connects TRBV7-9 to TRBJ1-4, with 8 bases aligning to TRBD1. Looked up from germline, CDR1 is SEHNR and CDR2 is FQNEAQ (reference sequence). The J segment lost 3 bases and the V segment lost 1 base, leaving 1 base of the junction unmatched. This CDR3 spans 15 amino acids. CDR3: CASSLGTGSNEKLFF. CDR3 DNA sequence: TGTGCCAGCAGCTTAGGGACAGGGTCTAATGAAAAACTGTTTTTT.

The chain couples TRBV2 to TRBJ2-1; 8 nucleotides line up with TRBD2. The CDR3 totals 15 residues. The junction had 13 bases not matched to a gene; V was cut back by 8 bases and J by 7 bases. Germline V gene data show CDR1 as SNHLY and CDR2 as FYNNEI. The CDR3 bases are TGTGCCAGCGTAGTCGGAAGCGGGAGAGGGAATGAGCAGTTCTTC. Protein sequence: CASVVGSGRGNEQFF.

The chain carries TRBV5-1 and TRBJ2-1, with 9 nucleotides matching TRBD2. The CDR3 has 17 amino acids. CDR1 and CDR2 (germline): SGHRS, YFSETQ. The V segment lost 1 base and the J segment 7 bases; nucleotides outside the gene matches: 12. CDR3 region: CASSLRASGIPGNEQFF. The CDR3 DNA reads as TGCGCCAGCAGCTTGAGGGCTAGCGGGATCCCGGGGAATGAGCAGTTCTTC.

This clone was seen a single time. This chain connects TRBV7-2 to TRBJ2-7; D uncertain. The CDR3 covers 11 residues. V was cut by 5 bases and J by 3 bases, with 5 bases left in between. The germline V gene has CDR1 SGHTA and CDR2 FQGNSA. The CDR3, as DNA: TGTGCCAGCAGCACGGGCTACGAGCAGTACTTC. It is translated as CASSTGYEQYF.

V gene TRBV15 combines with J gene TRBJ1-2; 9 positions match TRBD1. This CDR3 is built from 13 residues. Trimming took 5 bases from V and 5 from J; bases not matched to a gene: 3. The germline V gene has CDR1 LNHNV and CDR2 YYDKDF (reference sequence). The CDR3 DNA follows: TGTGCCACCAGCGGGGACAGGGAATATGGCTACACCTTC. Its translation is CATSGDREYGYTF.

This clone showed up just a few times. CDR3 nucleotides: TGTGCCAGCAGTGGGACGACAGGATTGGGCTACACCTTC. Translation: CASSGTTGLGYTF. The rearrangement joins TRBV2 to TRBJ1-2; possible D gene TRBD1, 6 bases. V gave up 4 bases and J gave up 8 bases, with 14 bases separating them. The CDR3 extends over 13 amino acids. CDR1 is SNHLY and CDR2 is FYNNEI in the germline V gene.

The chain recombines TRBV10-1 with TRBJ2-3; a weak D match, TRBD2 (6 bases). The V gene lost 3 bases and the J gene lost 2 bases, with 9 bases spanning the gap. This CDR3 is 14 amino acids long. Germline V gives CDR1 WNHNN, CDR2 SYGVQD (reference sequence). The CDR3 coding sequence is TGCGCCAGCAGTGAAGGAGGGTACACAGATACGCAGTATTTT. Translated: CASSEGGYTDTQYF.

This sequence joins TRBV13 and TRBJ2-6; 7 bases map to TRBD1. The germline gives CDR1 PRHDT, CDR2 FYEKMQ (reference sequence). The CDR3 is 17 residues long. V shed 5 bases and J 0 bases; nucleotides not matched to a gene: 7. The CDR3 DNA reads as TGTGCCAGCAGCCCGCGACAGGGTATCTCTGGGGCCAACGTCCTGACTTTC. Its protein is CASSPRQGISGANVLTF.

The chain couples TRBV19 to TRBJ1-1; D may be TRBD1 (5 bases). The CDR3 is made up of 14 amino acids. Germline V lookup: CDR1 LNHDA, CDR2 SQIVND (reference sequence). V was shortened by 0 bases and J by 4 bases, with 9 bases between the two germline ends. CDR3 DNA: TGTGCCAGTAGTATAGATGACGACAGCACTGAAGCTTTCTTT. This encodes CASSIDDDSTEAFF.

The chain employs TRBV9 and TRBJ2-2; D unclear. The germline CDR1 and CDR2 sequences are SGDLS and YYNGEE. The CDR3 totals 13 residues. Trimming took 3 bases from V and 6 from J, leaving 9 bases between them. In nucleotides, the CDR3 is TGTGCCAGCAGCGCCAAAATAGCCGGGGAGCTGTTTTTT. This encodes CASSAKIAGELFF.

Only a few counts were recorded for this clone. This CDR3 is CASSLATTSGRVGNEQFF. The CDR3, as DNA: TGTGCCAGCAGCTTGGCCACGACTAGCGGGAGGGTCGGGAATGAGCAGTTCTTC. J is TRBJ2-1 and V is TRBV5-4; TRBD2 matches 14 bases. The junction had 9 bases not matched to a gene; V was cut back by 0 bases and J by 7 bases. This CDR3 comprises 18 residues. Germline V CDR1 and CDR2: SGHNT, YYREEE (reference sequence).

CDR3 region: CASSTQGAYEQYF. CDR3 nucleotides: TGTGCCAGCAGTACCCAGGGGGCTTACGAGCAGTACTTC. V and J are TRBV6-6 and TRBJ2-7, with 8 bases aligning to TRBD1. Germline-derived CDR1 and CDR2 are MNHNY and SVGAGI (reference sequence). J was trimmed by 4 bases and V by 5 bases; bases with no gene match: 4. The CDR3 totals 13 residues.

This rearrangement joins TRBV5-4 to TRBJ2-6; the match to TRBD1 covers 12 bases. The V gene end was trimmed by 3 bases and the J gene end by 2 bases; junction bases not matched to a gene: 0. Germline-derived CDR1 and CDR2 are SGHNT and YYREEE (reference sequence). This CDR3 region has 16 residues. The CDR3 is CASSWDRGPGANVLTF. The CDR3 coding sequence is TGTGCCAGCAGCTGGGACAGGGGGCCTGGGGCCAACGTCCTGACTTTC.

The chain uses TRBV4-3 and TRBJ1-5; 8 nucleotides agree with TRBD1. Per the germline V gene, CDR1 is LGHNA and CDR2 is YSLEER. The CDR3 runs 15 residues. The J segment lost 2 bases and the V segment lost 2 bases, leaving 2 bases of the junction unmatched. CDR3 in amino acids: CASSQPDRGNQPQHF. The CDR3 region has the DNA TGCGCCAGCAGCCAACCGGACAGGGGCAATCAGCCCCAGCATTTT.

The rearrangement links TRBV10-3 to TRBJ2-7; 9 nucleotides align to TRBD2. The V and J ends lost 2 bases and 4 bases, in that order; junction bases with no gene match: 6. Germline V gene lookup returns CDR1 ENHRY and CDR2 SYGVKD. The CDR3 totals 15 residues. Here the CDR3 DNA reads TGTGCCATCAGTGAGAGAAGCGGGAGGTCTTACGAGCAGTACTTC. Translating gives CAISERSGRSYEQYF.